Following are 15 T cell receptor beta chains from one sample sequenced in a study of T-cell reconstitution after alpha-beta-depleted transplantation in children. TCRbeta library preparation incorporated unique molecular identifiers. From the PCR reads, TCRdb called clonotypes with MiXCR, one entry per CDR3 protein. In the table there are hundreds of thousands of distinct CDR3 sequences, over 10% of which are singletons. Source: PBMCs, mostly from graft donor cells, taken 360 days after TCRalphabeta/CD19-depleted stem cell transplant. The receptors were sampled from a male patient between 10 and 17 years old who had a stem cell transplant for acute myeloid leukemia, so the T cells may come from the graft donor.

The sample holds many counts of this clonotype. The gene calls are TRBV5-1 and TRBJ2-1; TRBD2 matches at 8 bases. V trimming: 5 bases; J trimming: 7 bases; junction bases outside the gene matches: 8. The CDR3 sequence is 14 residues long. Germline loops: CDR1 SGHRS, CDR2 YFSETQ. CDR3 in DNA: TGCGCCAGCAGTGACGGACTAGCCCGTAATGAGCAGTTCTTC. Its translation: CASSDGLARNEQFF.

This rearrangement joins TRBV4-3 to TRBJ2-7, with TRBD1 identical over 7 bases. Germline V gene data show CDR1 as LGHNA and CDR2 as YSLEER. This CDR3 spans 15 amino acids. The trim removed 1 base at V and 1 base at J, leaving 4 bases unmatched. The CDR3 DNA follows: TGCGCCAGCAGCCAAGGGCCACAGGGGTCCTACGAGCAGTACTTC. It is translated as CASSQGPQGSYEQYF.

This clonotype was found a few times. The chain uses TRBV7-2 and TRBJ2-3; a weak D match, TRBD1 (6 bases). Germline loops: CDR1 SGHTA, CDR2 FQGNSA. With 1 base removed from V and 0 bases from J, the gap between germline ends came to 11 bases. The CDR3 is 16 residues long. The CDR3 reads CASSLGLGASTDTQYF. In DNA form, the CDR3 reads TGTGCCAGCAGCTTAGGGCTGGGGGCTAGCACAGATACGCAGTATTTT.

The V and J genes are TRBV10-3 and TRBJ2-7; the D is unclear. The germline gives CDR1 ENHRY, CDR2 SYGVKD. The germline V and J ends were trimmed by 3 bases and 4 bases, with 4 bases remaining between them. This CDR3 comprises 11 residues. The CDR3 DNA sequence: TGTGCCATCAGTGAACGGTACGAGCAGTACTTC. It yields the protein CAISERYEQYF.

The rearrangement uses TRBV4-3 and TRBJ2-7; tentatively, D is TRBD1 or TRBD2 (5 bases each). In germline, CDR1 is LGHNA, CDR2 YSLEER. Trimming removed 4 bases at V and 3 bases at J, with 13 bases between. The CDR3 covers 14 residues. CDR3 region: CASSLTGPGYEQYF. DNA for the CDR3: TGCGCCAGCAGCCTGACGGGGCCGGGCTACGAGCAGTACTTC.

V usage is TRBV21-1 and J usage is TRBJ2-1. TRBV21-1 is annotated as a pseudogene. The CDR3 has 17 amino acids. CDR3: CASSRSCSRDTYNEQFF. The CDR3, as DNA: TGTGCCAGCAGCCGGTCGTGTTCGCGAGACACCTACAATGAGCAGTTCTTC.

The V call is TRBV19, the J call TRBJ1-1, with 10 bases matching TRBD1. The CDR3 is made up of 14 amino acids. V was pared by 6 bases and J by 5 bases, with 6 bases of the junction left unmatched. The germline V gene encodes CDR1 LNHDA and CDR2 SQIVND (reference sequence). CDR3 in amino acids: CASSGDRGGTEAFF. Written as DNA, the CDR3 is TGTGCCAGTAGCGGGGACAGGGGTGGAACTGAAGCTTTCTTT.

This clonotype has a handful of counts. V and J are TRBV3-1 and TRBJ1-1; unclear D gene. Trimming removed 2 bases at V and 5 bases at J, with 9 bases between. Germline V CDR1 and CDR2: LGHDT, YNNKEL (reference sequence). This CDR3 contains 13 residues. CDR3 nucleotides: TGTGCCAGCAGCCAAAAGTTCGGAACTGAAGCTTTCTTT. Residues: CASSQKFGTEAFF.

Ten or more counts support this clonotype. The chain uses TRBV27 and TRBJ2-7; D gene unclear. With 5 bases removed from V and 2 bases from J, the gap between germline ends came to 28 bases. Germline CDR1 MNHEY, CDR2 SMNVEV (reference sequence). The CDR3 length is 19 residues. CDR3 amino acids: CASSPAPKDAAGRTYEQYF. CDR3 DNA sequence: TGTGCCAGCAGTCCCGCGCCAAAAGACGCGGCAGGACGCACCTACGAGCAGTACTTC.

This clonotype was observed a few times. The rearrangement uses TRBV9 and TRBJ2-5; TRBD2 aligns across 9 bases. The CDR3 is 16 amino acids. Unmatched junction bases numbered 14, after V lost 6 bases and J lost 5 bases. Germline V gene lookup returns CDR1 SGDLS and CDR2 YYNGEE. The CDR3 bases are TGTGCCAGCACCCGAGAGTCAGCGGGAGGAGGGGAGACCCAGTACTTC. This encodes CASTRESAGGGETQYF.

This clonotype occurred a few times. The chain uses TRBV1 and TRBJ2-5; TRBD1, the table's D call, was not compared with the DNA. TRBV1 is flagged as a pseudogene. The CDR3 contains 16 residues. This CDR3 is CTSSQIRPPLQETQYF. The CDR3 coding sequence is TGCACCAGCAGCCAAATCAGACCCCCTCTACAAGAGACCCAGTACTTC.

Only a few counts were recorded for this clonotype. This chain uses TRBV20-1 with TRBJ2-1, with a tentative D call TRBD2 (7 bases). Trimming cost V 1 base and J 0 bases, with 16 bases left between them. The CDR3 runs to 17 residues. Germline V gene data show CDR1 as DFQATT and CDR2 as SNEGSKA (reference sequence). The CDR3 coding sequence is TGCAGTGCTAGAGCCAGCGGGACGGACAGCTCCTACAATGAGCAGTTCTTC. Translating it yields CSARASGTDSSYNEQFF.

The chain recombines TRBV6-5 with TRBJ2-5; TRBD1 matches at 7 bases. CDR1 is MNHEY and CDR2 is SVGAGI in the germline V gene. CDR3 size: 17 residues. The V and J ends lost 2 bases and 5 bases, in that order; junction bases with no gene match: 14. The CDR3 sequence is CASSYLTGSFSMETQYF. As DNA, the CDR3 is TGTGCCAGCAGTTACCTGACAGGGTCTTTTTCCATGGAGACCCAGTACTTC.

CDR3 in DNA: TGTGCCAGCAGCTTAGTTCGGGGGCTCTCCTACGAGCAGTACTTC. It encodes CASSLVRGLSYEQYF. The chain uses TRBV7-2 and TRBJ2-7; D may correspond to TRBD1 or TRBD2 (6 bases each). Trimming took 1 base from V and 0 from J, leaving 10 bases between them. This CDR3 spans 15 amino acids. Germline V gene sequence: CDR1 SGHTA, CDR2 FQGNSA.

The CDR3, as DNA: TGTGCCAGCAGCCAATGGACTAGCGGGAGGGCCGGTGAGCAGTACTTC. Its protein product is CASSQWTSGRAGEQYF. The J gene is TRBJ2-7, the V gene TRBV4-2, with TRBD2 identical over 15 bases. Germline V gene sequence: CDR1 LGHNA, CDR2 YNFKEQ. The CDR3 spans 16 residues. V lost 2 bases, J lost 7 bases, and 6 bases stayed unmatched.